This TCR beta chain was identified in a study of blood T cell repertoires in COVID-19. On the study more broadly: Samples came from the United States, Italy and Spain, spanning acute and convalescent COVID-19. PBMCs, B-cell-depleted T cells, or T cells provided the cDNA or gDNA that made up the material.

This CDR3 is built from 14 residues. CDR1 SGHVS and CDR2 FQNEAQ come from the germline V gene. The V end was cut by 5 bases, the J end by 1 base, with 8 bases between. As handled by the study authors: The assay estimated nucleated cells by amplifying reference gene primers. Produced via immunoSEQ multiplex PCR; TCRdb's table is partial and in-frame only. The D gene and trimming were derived from the DNA, and the V and J assignments and clone size from that table. Of some 120,000 clones detected, about 94% appear once; the ten largest clones hold approximately 2%. It was during active infection that Seattle patients were enrolled and then longitudinally followed.

The rearrangement links TRBV7-8 to TRBJ2-2; D may be TRBD1 (6 bases). This clonotype originated in a man in his fifties with COVID-19, enrolled during active disease. The specimen sequenced was peripheral blood. The CDR3 DNA is TGTGCCAGCAGCATGGACAGGAACACCGGGGAGCTGTTTTTT. Protein product: CASSMDRNTGELFF.